A single sample gave rise to the 2 T cell receptor beta chains below, sequenced in a study of CD8 T cells in ankylosing spondylitis. The antigens for these receptors are not known. Study results and caveats: Characteristic of ankylosing spondylitis blood, it appeared, was a TCR beta motif comprising roughly 8 highly homologous variants.

TCRdb re-analysed the 5' RACE reads in MiXCR, keeping a single row per CDR3 protein. The sample has about 540,000 distinct CDR3 sequences, approximately 11% seen once. The material sequenced was blood, either unsorted or a sorted T cell fraction (not recorded which). The receptor set was obtained from a male donor with ankylosing spondylitis.

J is TRBJ2-1 and V is TRBV11-2; D is uncertain. The V gene lost 8 bases and the J gene lost 8 bases, with 10 bases spanning the gap. The CDR3 sequence is 11 residues long. CDR1 SGHAT and CDR2 FQNNGV come from the germline V gene. CDR3 region: CASQMLDEQFF. The CDR3, as DNA: TGTGCCAGCCAAATGCTCGATGAGCAGTTCTTC.

V is TRBV3-1 and J is TRBJ1-1, with unresolved D. Germline V CDR1 and CDR2: LGHDT, YNNKEL (reference sequence). This CDR3 has 14 amino acids. Trimming left V 6 bases short and J 1 base short, with 12 bases between. In DNA, the CDR3 is TGTGCCAGCAGGCACATGGACCGGAACACTGAAGCTTTCTTT. Translation: CASRHMDRNTEAFF.